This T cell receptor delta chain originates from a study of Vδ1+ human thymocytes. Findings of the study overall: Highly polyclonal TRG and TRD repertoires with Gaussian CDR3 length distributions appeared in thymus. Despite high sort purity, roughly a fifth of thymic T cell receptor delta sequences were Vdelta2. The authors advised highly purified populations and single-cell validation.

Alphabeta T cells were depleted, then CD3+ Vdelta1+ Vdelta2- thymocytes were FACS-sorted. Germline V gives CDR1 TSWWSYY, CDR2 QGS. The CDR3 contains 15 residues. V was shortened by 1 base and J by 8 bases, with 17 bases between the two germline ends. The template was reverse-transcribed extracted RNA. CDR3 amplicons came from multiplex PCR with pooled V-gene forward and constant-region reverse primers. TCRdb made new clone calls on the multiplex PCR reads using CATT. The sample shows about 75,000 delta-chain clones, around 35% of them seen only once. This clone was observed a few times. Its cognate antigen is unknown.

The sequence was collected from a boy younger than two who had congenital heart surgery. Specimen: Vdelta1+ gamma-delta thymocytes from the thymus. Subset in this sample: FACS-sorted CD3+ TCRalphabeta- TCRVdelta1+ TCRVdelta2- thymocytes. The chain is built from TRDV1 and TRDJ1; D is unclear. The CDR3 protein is CALGERPRAIPKLIF. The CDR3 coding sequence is TGTGCTCTTGGGGAACGACCACGGGCCATACCAAAACTCATCTTT.